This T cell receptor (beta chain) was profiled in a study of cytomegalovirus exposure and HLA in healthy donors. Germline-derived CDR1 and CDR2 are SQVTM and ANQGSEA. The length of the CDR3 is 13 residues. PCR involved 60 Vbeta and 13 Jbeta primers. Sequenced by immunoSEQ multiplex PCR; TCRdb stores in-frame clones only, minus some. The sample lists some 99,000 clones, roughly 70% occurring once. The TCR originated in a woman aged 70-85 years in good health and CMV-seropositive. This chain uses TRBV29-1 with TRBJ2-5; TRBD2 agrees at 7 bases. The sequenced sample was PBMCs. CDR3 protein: CSLSGAPQETQYF. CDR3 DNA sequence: TGCAGTTTAAGCGGGGCACCCCAAGAGACCCAGTACTTC. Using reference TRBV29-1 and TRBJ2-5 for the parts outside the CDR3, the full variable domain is SAVISQKPSRDICQRGTSLTIQCQVDSQVTMMFWYRQQPGQSLTLIATANQGSEATYESGFVIDKFPISRPNLTFSTLTVSNMSPEDSSIYLCSLSGAPQETQYFGPGTRLLVL.